The 9 T cell receptor beta chains below come from one sample, sequenced in a study of cytomegalovirus exposure and HLA in healthy donors. The study ran its PCR with 60 Vbeta and 13 Jbeta primers. This table comes from immunoSEQ multiplex PCR, and its TCRdb copy is limited to in-frame clones, with some not included. The repertoire holds around 160,000 clones, roughly 80% seen once, with 13% in the top ten. Sequenced material: PBMCs. These receptor sequences come from a man aged 35 to 55 in good health and CMV-seropositive.

This CDR3 is CATSGGDEQFF. CDR3 bases: TGTGCCACCTCTGGGGGCGATGAGCAGTTCTTC. The chain has TRBV6-1 and TRBJ2-1; maybe TRBD1 (6 bases). CDR3 length: 11 amino acids. Trimming removed 10 bases at V and 8 bases at J, with 12 bases between. CDR1 is MNHNS and CDR2 is SASEGT in the germline V gene.

This sequence joins TRBV18 and TRBJ2-3, with 10 bases aligning to TRBD2. V lost 6 bases and J lost 4; bases outside the gene matches: 10. This CDR3 spans 16 amino acids. Looked up from germline, CDR1 is KGHSH and CDR2 is LQKENI. This CDR3 reads CASSLTTSGFSDTQYF. CDR3 in DNA: TGTGCCAGCTCTTTAACGACTAGCGGGTTCTCAGATACGCAGTATTTT.

This sequence joins TRBV6-1 and TRBJ2-7; 8 bases align to TRBD2. Germline lookup yields CDR1 MNHNS and CDR2 SASEGT. This CDR3 is 16 amino acids long. The ends lost 3 bases at V and 1 base at J; junction bases unmatched: 8. CDR3 sequence: CASSDYPGLGSYEQYF. CDR3 DNA sequence: TGTGCCAGCAGTGACTACCCGGGACTAGGGTCCTACGAGCAGTACTTC.

The chain couples TRBV28 to TRBJ2-7; 9 nucleotides agree with TRBD2. Germline trimming cut 5 bases from V and 0 bases from J; bases unmatched to any gene: 5. CDR1 and CDR2 from the germline V gene are MDHEN and SYDVKM. The CDR3 totals 15 residues. The CDR3 sequence: CASSLWTSASYEQYF. The CDR3 DNA reads as TGTGCCAGCAGTCTTTGGACTAGCGCCTCCTACGAGCAGTACTTC.

This clone showed up just once. The chain combines TRBV6-6 with TRBJ1-1; D uncertain. The CDR3 runs 13 residues. Germline assignment: CDR1 MNHNY and CDR2 SVGAGI (reference sequence). V was trimmed by 7 bases and J by 4 bases, leaving 13 bases between them. The CDR3 loop reads CASTLQEATEAFF. CDR3 bases: TGTGCCAGCACCCTCCAAGAGGCCACTGAAGCTTTCTTT.

This clone was counted a single time. The chain recombines TRBV7-9 with TRBJ2-5, with 10 nucleotides matching TRBD2. The J call may be incorrect, as the DNA end agrees better with TRBJ2-7. The CDR3 has 17 amino acids. CDR1 SEHNR and CDR2 FQNEAQ come from the germline V gene (reference sequence). CDR3 residues: CASSLARTSGGRYEQYF. CDR3 nucleotide sequence: TGTGCCAGCAGCTTAGCCCGGACTAGCGGAGGCCGTTACGAGCAGTACTTC.

The genes are TRBV18 and TRBJ2-2, with D perhaps matching TRBD2 (6 bases). The V end was cut by 1 base, the J end by 0 bases, with 9 bases between. CDR3 length: 16 amino acids. Germline V CDR1 and CDR2: KGHSH, LQKENI. The CDR3 DNA follows: TGTGCCAGCTCACCACGAGGAGGGCCGAACACCGGGGAGCTGTTTTTT. Translation: CASSPRGGPNTGELFF.

This clone came up a few times. The V call is TRBV15, the J call TRBJ1-4; TRBD1 aligns across 9 bases. The CDR3 loop spans 16 amino acids. CDR1 is LNHNV, CDR2 YYDKDF, per germline (reference sequence). The J segment lost 5 bases and the V segment lost 1 base, leaving 5 bases of the junction unmatched. The CDR3 region has the DNA TGTGCCACCAGCAGAGGATACGGGACAGGGAATGAAAAACTGTTTTTT. Its protein product is CATSRGYGTGNEKLFF.

This clone was detected ten times or more. The CDR3 bases are TGTGCCAGCAGCCGACAGGGGAGCAATCAGCCCCAGCATTTT. It codes for CASSRQGSNQPQHF. The gene calls are TRBV7-4 and TRBJ1-5; 8 nucleotides match TRBD1. The CDR3 has 14 residues. The germline CDR1 and CDR2 sequences are SGHVT and SQSDAQ. Unmatched junction bases numbered 1, after V lost 5 bases and J lost 1 base.